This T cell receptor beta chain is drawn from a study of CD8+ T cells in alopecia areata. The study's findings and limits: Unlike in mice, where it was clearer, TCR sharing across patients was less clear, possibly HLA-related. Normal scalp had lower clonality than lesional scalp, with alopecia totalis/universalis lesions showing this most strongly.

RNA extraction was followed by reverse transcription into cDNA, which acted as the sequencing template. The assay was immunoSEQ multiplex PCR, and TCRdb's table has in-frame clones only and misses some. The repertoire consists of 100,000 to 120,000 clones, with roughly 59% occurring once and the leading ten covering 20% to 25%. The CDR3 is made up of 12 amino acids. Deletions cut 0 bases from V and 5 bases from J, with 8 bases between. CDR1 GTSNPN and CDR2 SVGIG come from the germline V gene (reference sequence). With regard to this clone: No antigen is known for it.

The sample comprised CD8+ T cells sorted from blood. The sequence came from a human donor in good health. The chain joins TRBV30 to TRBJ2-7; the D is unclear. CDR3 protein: CAWSVLADEQYF. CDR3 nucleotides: TGTGCCTGGAGTGTACTTGCGGACGAGCAGTACTTC. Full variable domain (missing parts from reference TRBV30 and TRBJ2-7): SQTIHQWPATLVQPVGSPLSLECTVEGTSNPNLYWYRQAAGRGLQLLFYSVGIGQISSEVPQNLSASRPQDRQFILSSKKLLLSDSGFYLCAWSVLADEQYFGPGTRLTVT.